Following are 23 T cell receptor beta chains from one sample sequenced in a study of blood T cell repertoires in COVID-19. The table came from immunoSEQ multiplex PCR; TCRdb's copy has only in-frame clones and leaves some out. The table shows about 490,000 clones, with approximately 83% occurring only once. Sequencing was performed on peripheral blood. The origin of the receptors is a human donor in a cohort sampled during active COVID-19.

The V call is TRBV28, the J call TRBJ2-6; 7 bases map to TRBD2. From germline, CDR1 is MDHEN and CDR2 SYDVKM. The CDR3 runs to 14 residues. Unmatched junction bases numbered 2, after V lost 2 bases and J lost 7 bases. DNA of the CDR3: TGTGCCAGCAGTTTAGGCGGGGGAGCCAACGTCCTGACTTTC. Protein sequence: CASSLGGGANVLTF.

The chain joins TRBV6-5 to TRBJ2-7; no reliable D call. Germline V lookup: CDR1 MNHEY, CDR2 SVGAGI. CDR3 length equals 13 residues. Trimming removed 5 bases at V and 5 bases at J, with 13 bases between. The CDR3 loop reads CASSPGPRNEQYF. The CDR3 bases are TGTGCCAGCAGTCCGGGTCCTCGCAACGAGCAGTACTTC.

The chain uses TRBV19 and TRBJ2-3, with TRBD1 matching over 9 bases. The CDR3 length is 14 residues. V dropped 7 bases and J dropped 6; count of bases not matched to a gene: 8. Germline values: CDR1 LNHDA, CDR2 SQIVND (reference sequence). Here the CDR3 reads CASKADRGKDTQYF. Written as DNA, the CDR3 is TGTGCCAGTAAAGCTGACAGGGGGAAGGATACGCAGTATTTT.

The chain combines TRBV28 with TRBJ2-7; 9 bases are shared with TRBD1. The CDR3 consists of 15 residues. CDR1 and CDR2 from the germline V gene are MDHEN and SYDVKM. The V gene end was trimmed by 6 bases and the J gene end by 5 bases; junction bases not matched to a gene: 11. Written as DNA, the CDR3 is TGTGCCAGCAGAACCCCCGGACAGGGGAGAAACGAGCAGTACTTC. It codes for CASRTPGQGRNEQYF.

V and J are TRBV5-1 and TRBJ2-7; 7 nucleotides align to TRBD1. This CDR3 has 11 amino acids. V shed 4 bases and J 5 bases; nucleotides not matched to a gene: 0. Germline loops: CDR1 SGHRS, CDR2 YFSETQ. The CDR3 region is CASSGTDEQYF. The CDR3 DNA is TGCGCCAGCAGCGGGACAGACGAGCAGTACTTC.

The rearrangement joins TRBV7-2 to TRBJ1-6; D possibly corresponds to TRBD1 (5 bases). CDR1 is SGHTA and CDR2 is FQGNSA in the germline V gene. V was shortened by 2 bases and J by 7 bases, with 12 bases between the two germline ends. The length of the CDR3 is 15 residues. This CDR3 is CASSLHQGLNSPLHF. The DNA of the CDR3 is TGTGCCAGCAGCTTACATCAGGGTCTCAATTCACCCCTCCACTTT. Using reference TRBV7-2 and TRBJ1-6 for the parts outside the CDR3, the full variable domain is GAGVSQSPSNKVTEKGKDVELRCDPISGHTALYWYRQSLGQGLEFLIYFQGNSAPDKSGLPSDRFSAERTGGSVSTLTIQRTQQEDSAVYLCASSLHQGLNSPLHFGNGTRLTVT.

The chain joins TRBV24-1 to TRBJ1-5; D remains ambiguous. The V end lost 9 bases, the J end lost 6 bases, and 5 bases lay between the germline ends. The CDR3 covers 10 residues. Per the germline V gene, CDR1 is KGHDR and CDR2 is SFDVKD. The CDR3 region has the DNA TGTGCCACCCCCGGTCAGCCCCAGCATTTT. It codes for CATPGQPQHF.

The chain has TRBV18 and TRBJ2-1; perhaps TRBD2 as D (6 bases). CDR3 size: 12 residues. V gave up 3 bases and J gave up 11 bases, with 11 bases separating them. Germline V gene data show CDR1 as KGHSH and CDR2 as LQKENI. The CDR3, as DNA: TGTGCCAGCTCACCGGAGGGAAACAAGCAGTTCTTC. Amino acid sequence: CASSPEGNKQFF.

This chain connects TRBV9 to TRBJ1-2; 7 bases align to TRBD1. The CDR3 consists of 16 residues. In germline, CDR1 is SGDLS, CDR2 YYNGEE. J gave up 4 bases and V 4 bases, and 13 bases lay outside the gene matches. The CDR3 nucleotides read TGTGCCAGCAGCTCCGAGACAGGGCGTGTGAGCTATGGCTACACCTTC. Amino acids: CASSSETGRVSYGYTF.

The chain combines TRBV29-1 with TRBJ1-1; 8 bases are a match to TRBD1. Germline values: CDR1 SQVTM, CDR2 ANQGSEA. V trimming: 6 bases; J trimming: 9 bases; junction bases outside the gene matches: 12. CDR3 size: 13 residues. CDR3 DNA: TGCAGCGTCCGAGAAGGGACAGGCCACAAAGCTTTCTTT. Translated: CSVREGTGHKAFF.

CDR3 region: CASSLPWTVEQFF. In nucleotides, the CDR3 is TGTGCCAGCAGCCTTCCCTGGACAGTAGAGCAGTTCTTC. The chain is built from TRBV21-1 and TRBJ2-1; the table's D call of TRBD1 was not tested on the DNA. TRBV21-1 is designated a pseudogene. The CDR3 extends over 13 amino acids.

The chain links TRBV2 to TRBJ1-3; a possible D gene is TRBD1 (6 bases). The V gene's germline CDR1 is SNHLY and CDR2 FYNNEI. V dropped 2 bases and J dropped 4 bases, with 12 bases sitting between them. There are 15 residues in the CDR3. In DNA, the CDR3 is TGTGCCAGCAGTGAAAGGCAGGGGAGAGGAAACACCATATATTTT. This codes for CASSERQGRGNTIYF.

V usage is TRBV12-5 and J usage is TRBJ2-3; TRBD2 agrees at 10 bases. The trim removed 1 base at V and 5 bases at J, leaving 6 bases unmatched. CDR1 LGHNT and CDR2 FRNRAP come from the germline V gene. This CDR3 comprises 16 residues. CDR3 region: CASGLGASGRLDTQYF. In nucleotides, the CDR3 is TGTGCTAGTGGTTTGGGAGCTAGCGGGAGATTAGATACGCAGTATTTT.

The chain employs TRBV7-9 and TRBJ1-2, with 7 positions matching TRBD1. Germline V gene lookup returns CDR1 SEHNR and CDR2 FQNEAQ (reference sequence). V lost 5 bases to trimming and J lost 8 bases; unmatched junction nucleotides: 14. CDR3 length equals 15 residues. The CDR3 reads CASSATGQTVAGYTF. The CDR3 DNA follows: TGTGCCAGCAGCGCCACGGGACAGACCGTGGCGGGCTACACCTTC.

The chain joins TRBV5-4 to TRBJ2-7; 13 bases match TRBD2. The CDR3 loop spans 15 amino acids. CDR1 is SGHNT and CDR2 is YYREEE in the germline V gene (reference sequence). J gave up 7 bases and V 2 bases, and 6 bases lay outside the gene matches. Here the CDR3 reads CASSFPGLAGVEQYF. The DNA of the CDR3 is TGTGCCAGCAGCTTCCCCGGACTAGCGGGAGTTGAGCAGTACTTC.

A single count supports this clone. CDR3 amino acids: CASGLVAGSSYNEQFF. In DNA, the CDR3 is TGTGCTAGTGGTTTGGTAGCTGGGAGCTCCTACAATGAGCAGTTCTTC. The V gene is TRBV12-5, the J gene TRBJ2-1, with a weak D call TRBD2 (5 bases). The CDR3 length is 16 residues. Trimming pared 0 bases from V and 0 bases from J, leaving 9 bases between. Germline CDR1 LGHNT, CDR2 FRNRAP.

This sequence joins TRBV11-3 and TRBJ2-1; 9 bases agree with TRBD1. Germline V gene sequence: CDR1 SGHNT, CDR2 YENEEA. V lost 8 bases to trimming and J lost 7 bases; unmatched junction nucleotides: 12. The CDR3 runs 15 residues. The CDR3 coding sequence is TGTGCCAGCGCGAGGGGGGGGACAGGGAGGAATGAGCAGTTCTTC. This gives the protein CASARGGTGRNEQFF. Based on the CDR3 plus reference TRBV11-3 and TRBJ2-1, the full variable domain is EAGVVQSPRYKIIEKKQPVAFWCNPISGHNTLYWYLQNLGQGPELLIRYENEEAVDDSQLPKDRFSAERLKGVDSTLKIQPAELGDSAVYLCASARGGTGRNEQFFGPGTRLTVL.

The CDR3 protein is CASSPTPDRGLSNEQFF. CDR3 DNA sequence: TGCGCCAGCAGCCCAACCCCAGACAGGGGGCTAAGCAATGAGCAGTTCTTC. The chain carries TRBV5-1 and TRBJ2-1, with 10 nucleotides matching TRBD1. The CDR3 runs to 17 residues. V shed 4 bases and J 6 bases; nucleotides not matched to a gene: 13. Germline V gene lookup returns CDR1 SGHRS and CDR2 YFSETQ.

The rearrangement uses TRBV7-2 and TRBJ2-2, with TRBD2 matching over 7 bases. The germline CDR1 and CDR2 sequences are SGHTA and FQGNSA. CDR3 length: 17 residues. V gave up 1 base and J gave up 3 bases; unmatched junction bases: 8. The CDR3 coding sequence is TGTGCCAGCAGCTTAGGCCCCGATAGCGGGTACACCGGGGAGCTGTTTTTT. The encoded protein is CASSLGPDSGYTGELFF.

The chain is built from TRBV28 and TRBJ1-1; a possible D gene is TRBD1 (5 bases). Trimming cost V 5 bases and J 4 bases, with 11 bases left between them. The CDR3 length is 13 residues. Germline V CDR1 and CDR2: MDHEN, SYDVKM. The CDR3 loop is CASSLGGTTEAFF. The CDR3 coding sequence is TGTGCCAGCAGTCTCGGGGGGACCACTGAAGCTTTCTTT.

The gene calls are TRBV5-4 and TRBJ2-2; 11 bases match TRBD2. The ends lost 4 bases at V and 1 base at J; junction bases unmatched: 3. The CDR3 totals 16 residues. The germline gives CDR1 SGHNT, CDR2 YYREEE (reference sequence). The CDR3 nucleotides are TGTGCCAGCAGCCAAGGGACTAGCGGGAACACCGGGGAGCTGTTTTTT. This encodes CASSQGTSGNTGELFF.

CDR3 in amino acids: CASSQEDRGYIGGYTF. Here the CDR3 DNA reads TGTGCCAGCAGCCAAGAGGACAGGGGGTATATCGGTGGCTACACCTTC. V gene TRBV3-1 (or the pseudogene TRBV3-2) combines with J gene TRBJ1-2; 10 bases match TRBD1. The V and J ends lost 0 bases and 7 bases, in that order; junction bases with no gene match: 8. The CDR3 spans 16 residues. Germline V gives CDR1 LGHDT, CDR2 YNNKEL (reference sequence).

This sequence joins TRBV6-5 and TRBJ1-1; D is ambiguous. The CDR3 has 12 residues. Trimming shortened V by 6 bases and J by 0 bases, and 5 bases separated the two germline ends. Germline V gives CDR1 MNHEY, CDR2 SVGAGI. The CDR3 spells CASSGMNTEAFF. Here the CDR3 DNA reads TGTGCCAGCAGCGGGATGAACACTGAAGCTTTCTTT.